This TCR beta chain was identified during a study of T cell responses to AZD1222 COVID-19 vaccine (dated by TCRdb to the early 2020s). Describing the broader study: AZD1222 recipients with second doses at about 4 weeks or about 12 weeks were pooled, because spike-specific TCR depth and breadth did not differ between schedules. TCR sequencing was performed for some 250 trial participants, of whom around 200 were given two doses of AZD1222 and 26 were given two doses of MenACWY control vaccine. Enrollment into the trials was organized by age into subgroups of 18-55, 56-69 and 70-plus years, and those subgroups contained approximately 160, 26 and 62 TCR-sequenced participants, respectively.

The time point label corresponds to: baseline before first vaccination. The vaccinee samples were drawn from two UK trials, COV001 and COV002, one of which was a single-blind randomized controlled phase 2/3 trial testing AZD1222 (ChAdOx1 nCoV-19) in healthy adults. For TCRbeta chain sequencing, PBMC samples from trial participants were taken at day 0 and at day 28 after the second dose. Results and caveats for the whole study, not just this receptor: The whole spike protein was spanned by vaccine-associated CD4 TCRs, and dominant responses were seen in regions 160-218 and 743-854. Participants were mostly white British and included more females than males, and it was suggested by the authors that clonal diversity may have been underestimated. In the small 56-69-year group, the increase in depth fell short of significance, most likely because of low power. Because no samples from the day 14 peak response were available, repertoires could be characterized only after the peak T cell response. After two AZD1222 doses, spike-specific TCR breadth and depth were significantly higher than at day 0 and than in MenACWY recipients. Conclusions about previously exposed vaccinees are limited because only five to seven AZD1222 recipients were SARS-CoV-2 seropositive at baseline. Nearly half of unique spike-specific TCRs reportedly recognized epitopes outside regions mutated in the B.1.351 and B.1.1.7 variants.

The CDR3 regions of human TCRbeta chains were analyzed by immunosequencing. The authors' pipeline ran thus. TCRs in the repertoires were matched against a reference library of SARS-CoV-2-specific TCRs that had been generated with the MIRA antigen-specificity platform. Breadth meant the fraction of unique TCRs that were SARS-CoV-2-associated, whereas depth meant the fraction of total T cells that were SARS-CoV-2-associated. Using the MIRA data, every spike-specific TCR was mapped to the spike region that the TCR reacted to and assigned to either a CD4 or a CD8 class. Log10-transformed breadth and depth values were compared by one-way ANOVA with Sidak's multiple comparisons tests. This is the immuneACCESS table as TCRdb keeps it, with only in-frame sequences that have V and J called. A part of the clones is gone; compared with another copy, unresolved V genes explain less than half, and the rest is unexplained. The DNA was the basis for D and trimming; V, J and clone size are from that table. The sample table holds fewer than 110,000 clones, of which around 91% were seen once. Of the sample, around 20% falls within the top ten clones.

With regard to this clone: The antigen this receptor binds is unknown. Base qualities are not at hand, and no much larger clone is one base apart.

Trimming removed 5 bases from V and 6 bases from J, leaving 19 bases between the germline ends. As encoded in the germline V gene (reference sequence), CDR1 is PRHDT while CDR2 is FYEKMQ. CDR3 length: 16 amino acids, cysteine to phenylalanine. The only DNA kept is the CDR3, 48 bases in frame from the first base. The receptor chain draws on TRBV13 and TRBJ2-2; TRBD1 is a possible D gene, resting on 7 matching bases. The sequence came from an adult in good health. Here the sequenced sample was peripheral blood, taken on day 0 of AZD1222 vaccination. The DNA sequence is TGTGCCAGCAGCGACAGACAGGGAGGAATACCCGGGGAGCTGTTTTTT. This translates into CASSDRQGGIPGELFF.